Listed here are 17 T cell receptor beta chains from one sample, sequenced in a study of cytomegalovirus exposure and HLA in healthy donors. The study ran its PCR with 60 Vbeta and 13 Jbeta primers. The method was immunoSEQ multiplex PCR; TCRdb's version includes in-frame clones alone and lacks a portion of them. The repertoire consists of about 130,000 clones, with 65% to 80% occurring once and the leading ten covering about 1.5%. Sequencing input: PBMCs. The receptors derive from a woman aged 18-30 years in good health and CMV-seronegative.

This clone was counted only a few times. The chain is built from TRBV15 and TRBJ2-4, with unresolved D. The V gene lost 6 bases and the J gene lost 0 bases, with 6 bases spanning the gap. Germline V CDR1 and CDR2: LNHNV, YYDKDF (reference sequence). The CDR3 runs 13 residues. CDR3: CATSGLAKNIQYF. DNA of the CDR3: TGTGCCACCAGTGGGCTAGCCAAAAACATTCAGTACTTC.

The chain joins TRBV4-1 to TRBJ2-3; TRBD2 aligns across 7 bases. The CDR3 loop spans 17 amino acids. Germline V gene lookup returns CDR1 MGHRA and CDR2 YSYEKL. V shed 0 bases, J shed 7 bases, and the junction held 13 bases outside the gene matches. DNA for the CDR3: TGCGCCAGCAGCCAAGAGGCCCCCAGGGCTAGCGGAAATACGCAGTATTTT. This codes for CASSQEAPRASGNTQYF.

J is TRBJ2-7 and V is TRBV19, with D perhaps TRBD1 (6 bases). V lost 5 bases to trimming and J lost 4 bases, with 15 bases between them. The CDR3 runs 14 residues. CDR1 is LNHDA and CDR2 is SQIVND in the germline V gene (reference sequence). CDR3 sequence reads: CASSVLAGEYEQYF. The CDR3 DNA reads as TGTGCCAGTAGTGTTCTCGCAGGGGAGTACGAGCAGTACTTC. The variable domain in full, completed from reference TRBV19 and TRBJ2-7, reads DGGITQSPKYLFRKEGQNVTLSCEQNLNHDAMYWYRQDPGQGLRLIYYSQIVNDFQKGDIAEGYSVSREKKESFPLTVTSAQKNPTAFYLCASSVLAGEYEQYFGPGTRLTVT.

The V call is TRBV6-1, the J call TRBJ1-1, with D uncertain. CDR3 length equals 15 residues. Germline CDR1 reads MNHNS; CDR2 reads SASEGT. V lost 2 bases to trimming and J lost 2 bases, with 12 bases between them. This chain's CDR3 is CASSEWAYANTEAFF. The CDR3 nucleotides read TGTGCCAGCAGTGAATGGGCGTACGCAAACACTGAAGCTTTCTTT.

V usage is TRBV4-1 and J usage is TRBJ2-2; a weak D match, TRBD1 (6 bases). V lost 3 bases, J lost 9 bases, and 20 bases lay in between. CDR1 and CDR2 (germline): MGHRA, YSYEKL. CDR3 length: 16 residues. The CDR3 nucleotides read TGCGCCAGCAGCCATGCTCTAGGGGGTTCTTCCAGGGAGCTGTTTTTT. Amino acid sequence: CASSHALGGSSRELFF.

The rearrangement links TRBV30 to TRBJ1-2; D unresolved. V lost 0 bases and J lost 7, with 18 bases in between. This CDR3 has 15 residues. Germline loops: CDR1 GTSNPN, CDR2 SVGIG (reference sequence). The CDR3 nucleotides read TGTGCCTGGAGTGTACGGACTTCCAGACTCGGTGGCTACACCTTC. It encodes CAWSVRTSRLGGYTF.

The gene calls are TRBV6-1 and TRBJ2-7; 7 bases line up with TRBD2. Germline V gives CDR1 MNHNS, CDR2 SASEGT. The CDR3 loop spans 17 amino acids. The V gene end was trimmed by 4 bases and the J gene end by 4 bases; junction bases not matched to a gene: 16. CDR3 protein: CASSAPSGVRLEYEQYF. DNA for the CDR3: TGTGCCAGCAGTGCCCCAAGCGGGGTACGATTAGAATACGAGCAGTACTTC.

The genes are TRBV9 and TRBJ2-3, with TRBD2 matching 9 bases. Germline-derived CDR1 and CDR2 are SGDLS and YYNGEE. The CDR3 spans 15 residues. Trimming removed 0 bases from V and 5 bases from J; junction bases left unmatched: 4. The CDR3 nucleotides read TGTGCCAGCAGCGTAGGCTTTAGCGGGGGAGATACGCAGTATTTT. This gives the protein CASSVGFSGGDTQYF.

The chain joins TRBV10-3 to TRBJ1-5, with D uncertain. CDR1 is ENHRY, CDR2 SYGVKD, per germline. The CDR3 is 13 amino acids. Trimming pared 9 bases from V and 3 bases from J, leaving 12 bases between. CDR3 protein: CAMSERFNQPQHF. The CDR3 region has the DNA TGTGCCATGTCGGAGAGGTTCAATCAGCCCCAGCATTTT.

The rearrangement uses TRBV9 and TRBJ1-3, with D unclear. With 7 bases removed from V and 2 bases from J, the gap between germline ends came to 13 bases. The CDR3 spans 14 residues. Germline V CDR1 and CDR2: SGDLS, YYNGEE. The DNA of the CDR3 is TGTGCCAGCGACCGGGGAGAGGCTGGAAACACCATATATTTT. This codes for CASDRGEAGNTIYF. The full variable domain, in which reference TRBV9 and TRBJ1-3 provide the parts outside the CDR3, is DSGVTQTPKHLITATGQRVTLRCSPRSGDLSVYWYQQSLDQGLQFLIQYYNGEERAKGNILERFSAQQFPDLHSELNLSSLELGDSALYFCASDRGEAGNTIYFGEGSWLTVV.

The chain couples TRBV6-5 to TRBJ1-1; no clear D. Deletions cut 7 bases from V and 0 bases from J, with 12 bases between. Germline-derived CDR1 and CDR2 are MNHEY and SVGAGI. The CDR3 runs 14 residues. Here the CDR3 reads CASNPRDVNTEAFF. The CDR3 region has the DNA TGTGCCAGCAACCCCCGGGATGTGAACACTGAAGCTTTCTTT.

This sequence joins TRBV29-1 and TRBJ1-2; D unclear. V was clipped by 4 bases and J by 8 bases, with 5 bases between them. This CDR3 region has 9 residues. The V gene's germline CDR1 is SQVTM and CDR2 ANQGSEA. The CDR3 coding sequence is TGCAGCGTTGGTTTAGGCTACACCTTC. This sequence encodes CSVGLGYTF. Full variable domain (outside the CDR3, taken from reference TRBV29-1 and TRBJ1-2): SAVISQKPSRDICQRGTSLTIQCQVDSQVTMMFWYRQQPGQSLTLIATANQGSEATYESGFVIDKFPISRPNLTFSTLTVSNMSPEDSSIYLCSVGLGYTFGSGTRLTVV.

The J gene is TRBJ1-5, the V gene TRBV27; D is unresolved. The CDR3 is 14 amino acids. From germline, CDR1 is MNHEY and CDR2 SMNVEV (reference sequence). The V and J ends lost 2 bases and 3 bases respectively, with 8 bases between them. DNA of the CDR3: TGTGCCAGCAGTTTAGGGCAGATCAATCAGCCCCAGCATTTT. It specifies CASSLGQINQPQHF.

V usage is TRBV4-1 and J usage is TRBJ2-5, with D maybe TRBD1 (7 bases). The tail of the sequence fits TRBJ2-7 better, so the J call may be wrong. The CDR3 is 14 residues long. Germline V lookup: CDR1 MGHRA, CDR2 YSYEKL. The CDR3 spells CASQEGRGSYEQYF. The CDR3, as DNA: TGCGCCAGCCAGGAGGGCAGGGGGTCCTACGAGCAGTACTTC.

This sequence joins TRBV15 and TRBJ2-3; D gene ambiguous. This CDR3 has 15 residues. V lost 0 bases to trimming and J lost 3 bases, with 10 bases between them. The V gene's germline CDR1 is LNHNV and CDR2 YYDKDF (reference sequence). The CDR3 spells CATSRDRAFTDTQYF. The CDR3 nucleotides read TGTGCCACCAGCAGAGATCGCGCTTTTACAGATACGCAGTATTTT.

This clone was detected a few times. The CDR3 DNA is TGTGCCACCCGGGGGGCAGTTGTACAGGAAAAACTGTTTTTT. The encoded protein is CATRGAVVQEKLFF. The rearrangement links TRBV6-6 to TRBJ1-4; perhaps TRBD1 as D (6 bases). Germline V gene sequence: CDR1 MNHNY, CDR2 SVGAGI (reference sequence). Trimming left V 10 bases short and J 8 bases short, with 20 bases between. The CDR3 consists of 14 residues.

The chain uses TRBV2 and TRBJ2-5; D perhaps matches TRBD1 (7 bases). The J call may not be correct, given that the DNA end is closer to TRBJ2-7. The CDR3 runs 16 residues. Germline CDR1 is SNHLY and CDR2 is FYNNEI. The chain's CDR3 is CASSDPGGLASYEQYF. As DNA, the CDR3 is TGTGCCAGCAGTGACCCAGGGGGGCTAGCCTCCTACGAGCAGTACTTC.